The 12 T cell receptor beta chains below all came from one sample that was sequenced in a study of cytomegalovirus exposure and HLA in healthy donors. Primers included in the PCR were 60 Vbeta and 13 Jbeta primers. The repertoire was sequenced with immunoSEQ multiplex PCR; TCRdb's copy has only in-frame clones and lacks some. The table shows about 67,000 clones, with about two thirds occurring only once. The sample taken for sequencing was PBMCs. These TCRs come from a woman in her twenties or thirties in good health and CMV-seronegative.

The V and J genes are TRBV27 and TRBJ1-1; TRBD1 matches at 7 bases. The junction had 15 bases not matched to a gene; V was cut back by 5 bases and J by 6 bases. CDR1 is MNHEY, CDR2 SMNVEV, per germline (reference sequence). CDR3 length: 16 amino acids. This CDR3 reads CASSPGGGQQDPEAFF. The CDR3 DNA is TGTGCCAGCAGTCCCGGGGGGGGACAGCAAGACCCTGAAGCTTTCTTT.

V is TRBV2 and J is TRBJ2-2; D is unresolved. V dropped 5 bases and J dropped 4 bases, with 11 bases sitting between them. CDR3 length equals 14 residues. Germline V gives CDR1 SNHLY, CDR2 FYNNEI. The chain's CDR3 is CASSSTRGTGELFF. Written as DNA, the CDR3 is TGTGCCAGCAGTTCGACCCGAGGCACCGGGGAGCTGTTTTTT.

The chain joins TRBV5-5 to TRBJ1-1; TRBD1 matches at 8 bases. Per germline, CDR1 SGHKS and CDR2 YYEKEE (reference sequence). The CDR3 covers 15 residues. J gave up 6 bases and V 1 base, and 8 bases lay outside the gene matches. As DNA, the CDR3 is TGTGCCAGCAGCTTGTTCGGACAGGGTATCGCTGAAGCTTTCTTT. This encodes CASSLFGQGIAEAFF.

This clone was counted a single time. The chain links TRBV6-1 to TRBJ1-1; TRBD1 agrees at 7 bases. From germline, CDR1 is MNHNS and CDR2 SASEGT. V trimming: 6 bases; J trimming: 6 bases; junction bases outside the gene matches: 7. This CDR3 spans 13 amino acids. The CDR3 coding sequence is TGTGCCAGCAGGGGAACAGGGGACCCTGAAGCTTTCTTT. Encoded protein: CASRGTGDPEAFF.

CDR3 nucleotide sequence: TGCGCCAGCAGCTTACAGCCCGAAAACTATGGCTACACCTTC. Amino acids: CASSLQPENYGYTF. V is TRBV5-1 and J is TRBJ1-2; D is ambiguous. This CDR3 contains 14 residues. CDR1 and CDR2 (germline): SGHRS, YFSETQ. Trimming pared 2 bases from V and 2 bases from J, leaving 10 bases between.

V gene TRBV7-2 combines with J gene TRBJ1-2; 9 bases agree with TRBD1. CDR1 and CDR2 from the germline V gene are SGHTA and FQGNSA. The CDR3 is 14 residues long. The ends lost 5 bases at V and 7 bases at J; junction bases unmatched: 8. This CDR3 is CASSRAGTGSGYTF. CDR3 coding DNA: TGTGCCAGCAGCCGGGCCGGGACAGGGTCTGGCTACACCTTC.

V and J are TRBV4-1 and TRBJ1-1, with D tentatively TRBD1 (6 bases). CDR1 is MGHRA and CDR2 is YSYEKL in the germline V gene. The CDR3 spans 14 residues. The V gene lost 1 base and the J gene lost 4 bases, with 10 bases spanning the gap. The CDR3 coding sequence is TGCGCCAGCAGCCAAGGCAGGGGCGGCACTGAAGCTTTCTTT. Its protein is CASSQGRGGTEAFF.

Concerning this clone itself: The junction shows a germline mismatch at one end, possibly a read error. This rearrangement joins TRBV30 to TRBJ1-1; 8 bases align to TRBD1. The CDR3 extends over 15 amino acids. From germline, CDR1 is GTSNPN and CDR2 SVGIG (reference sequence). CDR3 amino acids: CAWGVAGTGNTEAFF. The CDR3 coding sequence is TGTGCCTGGGGTGTAGCAGGGACAGGGAACACTGAAGCTTTCTTT. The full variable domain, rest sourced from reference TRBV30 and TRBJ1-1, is SQTIHQWPATLVQPVGSPLSLECTVEGTSNPNLYWYRQAAGRGLQLLFYSVGIGQISSEVPQNLSASRPQDRQFILSSKKLLLSDSGFYLCAWGVAGTGNTEAFFGQGTRLTVV.

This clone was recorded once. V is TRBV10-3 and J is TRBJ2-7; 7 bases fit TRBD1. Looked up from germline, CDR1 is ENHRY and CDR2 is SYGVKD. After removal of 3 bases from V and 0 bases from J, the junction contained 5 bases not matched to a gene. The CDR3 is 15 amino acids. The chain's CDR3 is CAISERAGGSYEQYF. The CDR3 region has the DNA TGTGCCATCAGTGAAAGGGCAGGGGGCTCCTACGAGCAGTACTTC.

The CDR3 coding sequence is TGCGCCAGCAGCCAATCACCAGGGAACCTCTACGAGCAGTACTTC. Its translation: CASSQSPGNLYEQYF. V is TRBV4-3 and J is TRBJ2-7; D is perhaps TRBD1 (5 bases). Looked up from germline, CDR1 is LGHNA and CDR2 is YSLEER. V gave up 2 bases and J gave up 3 bases, with 14 bases separating them. This CDR3 has 15 residues.

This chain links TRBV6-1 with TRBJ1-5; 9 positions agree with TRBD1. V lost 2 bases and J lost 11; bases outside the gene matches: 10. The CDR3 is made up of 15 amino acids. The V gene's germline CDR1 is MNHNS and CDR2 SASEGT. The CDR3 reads CASSEWTGASGSQHF. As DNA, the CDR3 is TGTGCCAGCAGTGAATGGACAGGGGCTTCGGGGTCCCAGCATTTT.

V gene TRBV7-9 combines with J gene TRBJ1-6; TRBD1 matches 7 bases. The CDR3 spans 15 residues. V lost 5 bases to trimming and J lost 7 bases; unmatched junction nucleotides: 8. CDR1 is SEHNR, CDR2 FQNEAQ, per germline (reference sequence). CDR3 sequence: CASSLRDRPNSPLHF. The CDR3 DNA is TGTGCCAGCAGCCTGCGGGACAGACCCAATTCACCCCTCCACTTT.